One and the same sample provided the 29 T cell receptor beta chains below, sequenced in a study of low-dose radiotherapy and immunotherapy resistance in tumors (dated by TCRdb to between 2020 and 2023). Read against the paper, the sample's time point label means: after trial treatment. What this sample's treatment or condition label stands for: LDRT plus nivolumab, ipilimumab, low-dose cyclophosphamide and aspirin (RACIN trial). TCRdb records Illumina MiniSeq as the sequencer. Superscript III and a set of TRAV- and TRBV-specific primers were used to synthesize first-strand cDNA, so that both TCRalpha and TCRbeta chains were covered. TCRs were amplified with Phusion for about 20 PCR cycles using a constant-region primer together with the adapter attached to the V primers. Using fastp trimming at Q25 and MiXCR clonotype assembly, TCRdb reanalyzed the public sequencing data and kept in-frame beta chains. Here each entry gathers all rows of one CDR3 protein and keeps the most common genes and DNA. Recorded for this sample are some 38,000 distinct CDR3 sequences; around 20% of them occurred a single time. The biggest ten clones account for 9.2% of the sample.

The source was PBMCs, collected after low-dose radiotherapy plus immunotherapy. All receptors come from a female donor with ovarian cancer.

The rearrangement uses TRBV5-1 and TRBJ2-7; 10 bases fit TRBD1. Germline loops: CDR1 SGHRS, CDR2 YFSETQ. CDR3 length equals 16 residues. Unmatched junction bases numbered 13, after V lost 4 bases and J lost 6 bases. The CDR3 loop is CASSPGGTGESLEQYF. The CDR3 DNA sequence: TGCGCCAGCAGCCCCGGGGGGACAGGGGAGTCCCTCGAGCAGTACTTC.

The rearrangement joins TRBV24-1 to TRBJ2-5, with 7 positions matching TRBD1. With 1 base clipped from V and 2 bases from J, the junction kept 6 bases outside the gene matches. This CDR3 region has 16 residues. The germline gives CDR1 KGHDR, CDR2 SFDVKD. In DNA form, the CDR3 reads TGTGCCACCAGTGATTTCGGGTGGGACAGTCAAGAGACCCAGTACTTC. It specifies CATSDFGWDSQETQYF.

The V call is TRBV6-1, the J call TRBJ1-6; the D gene is possibly TRBD1 (6 bases). The CDR3 runs 14 residues. Per germline, CDR1 MNHNS and CDR2 SASEGT. Trimming removed 9 bases at V and 9 bases at J, with 18 bases between. The CDR3 protein is CASQRDMEISPLHF. The DNA of the CDR3 is TGTGCCAGTCAGAGGGACATGGAGATTTCACCCCTCCACTTT.

This clonotype is medium-sized within its sample. The chain employs TRBV6-1 and TRBJ2-3; 7 bases align to TRBD2. Unmatched junction bases numbered 6, after V lost 7 bases and J lost 2 bases. CDR3 length: 14 amino acids. Germline V gene sequence: CDR1 MNHNS, CDR2 SASEGT. CDR3 in DNA: TGTGCCAGCAACTGGGAGGGGCCCACAGATACGCAGTATTTT. This gives the protein CASNWEGPTDTQYF.

In this sample, this clonotype turned up many times. The V and J genes are TRBV7-2 and TRBJ1-5; weak D call: TRBD1 (5 bases). Trimming shortened V by 0 bases and J by 7 bases, and 10 bases separated the two germline ends. This CDR3 comprises 14 residues. Per the germline V gene, CDR1 is SGHTA and CDR2 is FQGNSA. CDR3 bases: TGTGCCAGCAGCTTAGCAGGGGTGGAGCAGCCCCAGCATTTT. It yields the protein CASSLAGVEQPQHF.

The sample holds many counts of this clonotype. J is TRBJ2-3 and V is TRBV5-4; possible D gene TRBD1, 6 bases. The CDR3 runs 12 residues. Germline V CDR1 and CDR2: SGHNT, YYREEE (reference sequence). V gave up 6 bases and J gave up 2 bases, with 7 bases separating them. CDR3 region: CASNRDTDTQYF. The CDR3 region has the DNA TGTGCCAGCAACAGGGACACAGATACGCAGTATTTT. Based on the CDR3 plus reference TRBV5-4 and TRBJ2-3, the full variable domain is ETGVTQSPTHLIKTRGQQVTLRCSSQSGHNTVSWYQQALGQGPQFIFQYYREEENGRGNFPPRFSGLQFPNYSSELNVNALELDDSALYLCASNRDTDTQYFGPGTRLTVL.

This clonotype was counted many times. The DNA of the CDR3 is TGTGCCAGCAGTTTCCCGTTTGCCGAGCAGTACTTC. It codes for CASSFPFAEQYF. V and J are TRBV12-3 or TRBV12-4 and TRBJ2-7; no definite D call. The CDR3 is made up of 12 amino acids. Trimming removed 3 bases from V and 6 bases from J, with 9 bases in between.

Many counts were recorded for this clonotype. The chain uses TRBV29-1 and TRBJ1-5; no clear D gene. V was cut by 6 bases and J by 1 base, with 7 bases left in between. The CDR3 totals 12 residues. From germline, CDR1 is SQVTM and CDR2 ANQGSEA. The CDR3 DNA reads as TGCAGCGTGGGTGACAGCAATCAGCCCCAGCATTTT. Amino acid sequence: CSVGDSNQPQHF.

This clonotype was found many times. The CDR3 region has the DNA TGTGCCAGCTCGACTAGCGGGGGGCAGTACGAGCAGTACTTC. This codes for CASSTSGGQYEQYF. The chain links TRBV10-3 to TRBJ2-7; the match to TRBD2 covers 13 bases. CDR1 is ENHRY, CDR2 SYGVKD, per germline. V shed 10 bases, J shed 4 bases, and the junction held 7 bases outside the gene matches. This CDR3 has 14 amino acids.

This clonotype was seen repeatedly, ten times or more. The rearrangement joins TRBV20-1 to TRBJ2-1; 12 nucleotides match TRBD2. Germline V lookup: CDR1 DFQATT, CDR2 SNEGSKA (reference sequence). The CDR3 length is 15 residues. Trimming at V came to 5 bases and at J to 2 bases, leaving 4 bases not matched to a gene. The CDR3 DNA reads as TGCAGTGCTGATCTAGCGGGAGGGACCTACAATGAGCAGTTCTTC. This sequence encodes CSADLAGGTYNEQFF.

This clonotype was detected many times. The V and J genes are TRBV15 and TRBJ2-2; TRBD1 or TRBD2 may be the D gene (5 bases each). The CDR3 totals 13 residues. Looked up from germline, CDR1 is LNHNV and CDR2 is YYDKDF (reference sequence). V lost 1 base and J 6 bases, leaving 6 bases between the germline ends. The CDR3 region has the DNA TGTGCCACCAGCAGAGTGGGGGCCGGGGAGCTGTTTTTT. Protein product: CATSRVGAGELFF.

This clonotype occurred many times. The chain joins TRBV10-3 to TRBJ2-3; no clear D gene. V was trimmed by 3 bases and J by 0 bases, leaving 13 bases between them. Germline loops: CDR1 ENHRY, CDR2 SYGVKD. This CDR3 comprises 16 residues. The CDR3 coding sequence is TGTGCCATCAGTGACCCCGGCCTACCGAGCACAGATACGCAGTATTTT. Its protein product is CAISDPGLPSTDTQYF.

In its sample, this clonotype was seen a few times. V gene TRBV4-2 combines with J gene TRBJ2-1, with 7 bases lining up with TRBD2. Germline V gene lookup returns CDR1 LGHNA and CDR2 YNFKEQ. The CDR3 length is 17 residues. Germline trimming cut 0 bases from V and 3 bases from J; bases unmatched to any gene: 8. CDR3 bases: TGTGCCAGCAGCCAAGATTCTAAGGCTAGCGGCTACAATGAGCAGTTCTTC. Translating gives CASSQDSKASGYNEQFF.

This clonotype has only one observation. A far larger clone is one nucleotide away, so this likely arose from a read error. The CDR3 ends on some other residue instead of the conserved phenylalanine or tryptophan, so this is likely a read error. The chain uses TRBV13 and TRBJ2-1; TRBD2 aligns across 8 bases. V shed 6 bases and J 6 bases; nucleotides not matched to a gene: 7. The germline V gene has CDR1 PRHDT and CDR2 FYEKMQ (reference sequence). The CDR3 spans 14 residues. The CDR3 DNA reads as TGTGCCAGCAGTTTGAGACTAGCGCTCAATGAGCAGTTCCTC. Amino acids: CASSLRLALNEQFL.

Comments on this clonotype: This is likely an artifact of a read error, given a far larger clone one base away. The rearrangement joins TRBV28 to TRBJ2-7; a possible D gene is TRBD2 (6 bases). The CDR3 has 14 residues. V was trimmed by 5 bases and J by 7 bases, leaving 18 bases between them. The germline V gene encodes CDR1 MDHEN and CDR2 SYDVKM. The CDR3 region has the DNA TGTGCCAGCAGTCAACAGCGGGCCTACAATGAGCAGTACTTC. The encoded protein is CASSQQRAYNEQYF.

This clonotype has a count of ten or more. A single base is all that separates this from a far larger clone, so a read error is likely. The chain employs TRBV28 and TRBJ2-1; tentative D call: TRBD1 (5 bases). The germline V gene has CDR1 MDHEN and CDR2 SYDVKM. The CDR3 spans 14 residues. Trimming shortened V by 3 bases and J by 10 bases, and 16 bases separated the two germline ends. CDR3 sequence: CASSFVDISYEQFF. The DNA of the CDR3 is TGTGCCAGCAGTTTCGTGGACATCTCCTACGAGCAGTTCTTC.

This chain uses TRBV2 with TRBJ1-1; a weak D match, TRBD1 (6 bases). Germline CDR1 SNHLY, CDR2 FYNNEI. V lost 3 bases to trimming and J lost 4 bases, with 12 bases between them. The CDR3 runs to 14 residues. CDR3 sequence reads: CASSDSGGRTEAFF. CDR3 bases: TGTGCCAGCAGTGATTCGGGGGGCCGCACTGAAGCTTTCTTT.

This chain connects TRBV28 to TRBJ1-6; no firm D call. Germline CDR1 is MDHEN and CDR2 is SYDVKM. The CDR3 is 15 residues long. Trimming took 7 bases from V and 10 from J, leaving 20 bases between them. The CDR3 sequence is CASTNFLGLRSPLHF. CDR3 DNA: TGTGCCAGCACCAACTTCCTAGGGCTACGGTCACCCCTCCACTTT.

This clonotype was found many times. The V gene is TRBV5-4, the J gene TRBJ1-1; TRBD1 might be the D (5 bases). There are 13 residues in the CDR3. The V gene's germline CDR1 is SGHNT and CDR2 YYREEE (reference sequence). Trimming removed 7 bases at V and 4 bases at J, with 14 bases between. CDR3 bases: TGTGCCAGCCGGAGGGGAGGGGCCACTGAAGCTTTCTTT. It encodes CASRRGGATEAFF.

The table lists this clonotype with many counts. DNA of the CDR3: TGTGCCAGCACCCCCGGCGGGAATATGGACAATGAGCAGTTCTTC. Translation: CASTPGGNMDNEQFF. This sequence joins TRBV6-5 and TRBJ2-1; a weak D match, TRBD2 (6 bases). The germline V and J ends were trimmed by 7 bases and 5 bases, with 18 bases remaining between them. The CDR3 runs to 15 residues. Germline values: CDR1 MNHEY, CDR2 SVGAGI.

The V and J genes are TRBV24-1 and TRBJ2-7; TRBD1 agrees at 9 bases. The germline V gene has CDR1 KGHDR and CDR2 SFDVKD. V shed 3 bases and J 3 bases; nucleotides not matched to a gene: 5. The CDR3 totals 15 residues. CDR3 in DNA: TGTGCCACCAGTGATAACCCGGGACAGGGCTACGAGCAGTACTTC. Amino acids: CATSDNPGQGYEQYF.

This clonotype came up many times. The V call is TRBV7-2, the J call TRBJ2-5; D uncertain. CDR1 is SGHTA, CDR2 FQGNSA, per germline. This CDR3 spans 11 amino acids. V was pared by 7 bases and J by 4 bases, with 7 bases between. The CDR3, as DNA: TGTGCCAGCAAAACCAGAGAGACCCAGTACTTC. As protein: CASKTRETQYF.

This clonotype showed up many times. The V call is TRBV18, the J call TRBJ1-4, with a weak D call TRBD1 (5 bases). The CDR3 runs to 18 residues. V shed 1 base and J shed 0 bases, with 15 bases lying between them. The germline gives CDR1 KGHSH, CDR2 LQKENI. This chain's CDR3 is CASSPLTRQITTNEKLFF. The CDR3 DNA reads TGTGCCAGCTCACCACTTACGAGACAGATCACAACTAATGAAAAACTGTTTTTT.

Worth noting for this clonotype: A far more abundant clone sits one base away, making this likely a read error. This chain links TRBV11-1 with TRBJ2-7; D may be TRBD2 (6 bases). CDR1 and CDR2 (germline): SGHAT, FQDESV (reference sequence). The CDR3 runs 12 residues. CDR3 amino acids: CASSTGGTIPFF. The CDR3 nucleotides read TGTGCCAGCAGCACCGGCGGGACCATCCCGTTCTTC.

The V call is TRBV19, the J call TRBJ2-1; a weak D match, TRBD1 (6 bases). This CDR3 comprises 14 residues. Trimming stripped 7 bases from V and 1 base from J, with 11 bases between. Germline CDR1 LNHDA, CDR2 SQIVND (reference sequence). The chain's CDR3 is CASNWQGSYNEQFF. CDR3 DNA: TGTGCCAGTAATTGGCAGGGGTCCTACAATGAGCAGTTCTTC.

This clonotype was detected ten times or more. The V and J genes are TRBV19 and TRBJ1-6, with TRBD1 matching over 12 bases. Germline CDR1 is LNHDA and CDR2 is SQIVND (reference sequence). J lost 9 bases, V lost 1 base, and 1 base had no gene match. CDR3 length: 15 residues. In DNA, the CDR3 is TGTGCCAGTAGTATAGTGGGACAGGGGGCTTCACCCCTCCACTTT. Its protein product is CASSIVGQGASPLHF. The full variable domain, completed using reference TRBV19 and TRBJ1-6, is DGGITQSPKYLFRKEGQNVTLSCEQNLNHDAMYWYRQDPGQGLRLIYYSQIVNDFQKGDIAEGYSVSREKKESFPLTVTSAQKNPTAFYLCASSIVGQGASPLHFGNGTRLTVT.

The sample holds many counts of this clonotype. The chain recombines TRBV6-2 or TRBV6-3 with TRBJ2-2, with a tentative D call TRBD2 (7 bases). V dropped 4 bases and J dropped 4 bases, with 10 bases sitting between them. Germline V gene lookup returns CDR1 MNHEY and CDR2 SVGEGT. The CDR3 covers 14 residues. The CDR3 DNA reads TGTGCCAGCAGTTCGGGGGGCGGCACCGGGGAGCTGTTTTTT. Amino acids: CASSSGGGTGELFF.

This clonotype has at least ten counts. This chain links TRBV6-2 or TRBV6-3 with TRBJ1-1; the D is unclear. Per germline, CDR1 MNHEY and CDR2 SVGEGT. The V end lost 2 bases, the J end lost 4 bases, and 5 bases lay between the germline ends. The CDR3 is made up of 12 amino acids. The CDR3 DNA follows: TGTGCCAGCAGTTACGGGGTCACTGAAGCTTTCTTT. This gives the protein CASSYGVTEAFF.

Many counts were recorded for this clonotype. The chain carries TRBV4-1 and TRBJ1-1, with D perhaps matching TRBD1 (5 bases). V was shortened by 4 bases and J by 4 bases, with 13 bases between the two germline ends. CDR1 MGHRA and CDR2 YSYEKL come from the germline V gene. The CDR3 covers 14 residues. The CDR3 loop is CASSRRVEGTEAFF. In DNA, the CDR3 is TGCGCCAGCAGCCGCAGGGTAGAGGGCACTGAAGCTTTCTTT.